The rows below give T cell receptor beta chains drawn from one sample of a study of response to subunit inactivated influenza vaccine. TCRdb re-called the RT-PCR reads through MiXCR, storing one row per CDR3 protein. The sample has around 190,000 distinct CDR3 sequences, 13% to 15% seen once. The sequenced sample was CD8+ T cells sorted from PBMCs, obtained about 5 days after vaccination. The origin of the receptors is a man aged 50 to 59 who received an inactivated influenza vaccine. CDR3s include the opening cysteine and the closing phenylalanine or tryptophan. D genes are given only for firm matches. Not all rows give a size; the values are once, few, many and, for expanded clones, a class.

V	J	D	size	CDR3	DNA
TRBV28	TRBJ2-3	TRBD1	few	CASIPRGQGTQYF	TGTGCCAGCATCCCCAGGGGGCAAGGTACGCAGTATTTT
TRBV10-3	TRBJ2-2	TRBD2	once	CAISDYGGRDGELFF	TGTGCCATCAGTGATTATGGGGGGAGGGACGGGGAGCTGTTTTTT
TRBV12-3/TRBV12-4	TRBJ2-1	TRBD1	.	CASRWTGTYDEQFF	TGTGCCAGCAGGTGGACAGGGACTTACGATGAGCAGTTCTTC
TRBV4-1	TRBJ1-6	.	many	CASSQEREDSPLHF	TGCGCCAGCAGCCAAGAGAGGGAAGATTCACCCCTCCACTTT
TRBV3-1	TRBJ2-1	TRBD2	.	CASSQGRGGILNYNEQFF	TGTGCCAGCAGCCAAGGTCGGGGGGGGATATTAAATTACAATGAGCAGTTCTTC
TRBV6-1	TRBJ2-7	.	once	CASSEWEVPYEQYF	TGTGCCAGCAGTGAATGGGAAGTGCCCTACGAGCAGTACTTC
TRBV29-1	TRBJ2-7	TRBD2	.	CSVGSGRSYEQYF	TGCAGCGTTGGGAGCGGGAGATCCTACGAGCAGTACTTC
TRBV7-8	TRBJ2-1	.	.	CASSLFLPEQFF	TGTGCCAGCAGCTTATTCCTGCCTGAGCAGTTCTTC
TRBV12-3/TRBV12-4	TRBJ1-1	.	few	CASSAGTQNTEAFF	TGTGCCAGCAGTGCCGGGACACAAAACACTGAAGCTTTCTTT
TRBV6-5	TRBJ2-7	.	.	CASSYDQRPPYEQYF	TGTGCCAGCAGTTACGATCAGAGACCTCCCTACGAGCAGTACTTC
TRBV12-3/TRBV12-4	TRBJ2-5	.	many	CASSPGSLQETQYF	TGTGCCAGCAGTCCCGGGTCATTACAAGAGACCCAGTACTTC
TRBV14	TRBJ2-7	.	.	CASSQGAGIAYEQYF	TGTGCCAGCAGCCAAGGAGCAGGGATCGCCTACGAGCAGTACTTC
TRBV3-1	TRBJ2-1	TRBD1	few	CASSQKGQGDNEQFF	TGTGCCAGCAGCCAAAAGGGACAGGGGGACAATGAGCAGTTCTTC
TRBV10-2	TRBJ2-5	.	many	CASSDWTASEESQYF	TGCGCCAGCAGTGATTGGACAGCCTCGGAGGAGAGCCAGTACTTC
TRBV29-1	TRBJ2-4	.	many	CSVEDYKAKNIQYF	TGCAGCGTTGAAGATTACAAAGCCAAAAACATTCAGTACTTC
TRBV20-1	TRBJ2-7	.	.	CSAMGRSSYEQYF	TGCAGTGCTATGGGTCGGAGCTCCTACGAGCAGTACTTC
TRBV14	TRBJ2-3	TRBD1	.	CASSQGLGTVSTDTQYF	TGTGCCAGCAGCCAAGGCCTCGGGACAGTCAGCACAGATACGCAGTATTTT
TRBV4-3	TRBJ2-2	TRBD1	few	CASSQEKTGVNTGELFF	TGCGCCAGCAGCCAAGAAAAGACAGGGGTGAACACCGGGGAGCTGTTTTTT
TRBV18	TRBJ2-5	TRBD1	few	CASSRTGQETQYF	TGTGCCAGCTCGCGGACAGGGCAAGAGACCCAGTACTTC
TRBV20-1	TRBJ2-7	.	.	CSARDFVGNYEQYF	TGCAGTGCTAGAGATTTCGTGGGAAACTACGAGCAGTACTTC
TRBV6-2/TRBV6-3	TRBJ2-7	.	.	CASGWTGETYEQYF	TGTGCCAGCGGCTGGACGGGGGAAACCTACGAGCAGTACTTC
TRBV30	TRBJ1-1	.	.	CAWSPLLYTEAFF	TGTGCCTGGAGCCCTTTGTTGTACACTGAAGCTTTCTTT
TRBV7-3	TRBJ2-3	TRBD2	few	CASSLTGGNTDTQYF	TGTGCCAGCAGCTTAACGGGAGGGAACACAGATACGCAGTATTTT
TRBV6-4	TRBJ2-4	.	.	CAKACGSKNIQYF	TGTGCCAAGGCCTGCGGTTCCAAAAACATTCAGTACTTC
TRBV14	TRBJ1-5	.	.	CASSQGRNQPQHF	TGTGCCAGCAGCCAGGGAAGAAATCAGCCCCAGCATTTT
TRBV11-2	TRBJ2-2	.	.	CASSSQNTGELFF	TGTGCCAGCAGCTCTCAGAACACCGGGGAGCTGTTTTTT
TRBV11-1	TRBJ1-1	.	.	CASSPSWHREAFF	TGTGCCAGCAGCCCCTCCTGGCATCGGGAAGCTTTCTTT